A selection of T cell receptor beta chains follows, all from one sample in a study of blood T cell repertoires in COVID-19. Repertoires were generated with immunoSEQ multiplex PCR, while TCRdb's copy carries only in-frame clones and drops some. The sample carries approximately 100,000 clones, about 88% recorded once. The sample was peripheral blood. These receptor sequences come from a human donor in a cohort sampled during active COVID-19. Each CDR3 is given with its conserved first and last residue. A D gene is named only where the DNA matches it firmly. Size values are once, few and many counts, or a class for expanded clones, and some rows have none.

d_call j_call clone_size v_call cdr3_aa cdr3_nt
TRBD1 TRBJ1-5 NA TRBV30 CAWSPLGQGGSNQPQHF TGTGCCTGGAGTCCACTTGGACAGGGGGGAAGCAATCAGCCCCAGCATTTT
NA TRBJ2-1 NA TRBV7-3 CASSFLTGEQFF TGTGCCAGCAGCTTCCTAACGGGGGAGCAGTTCTTC
NA TRBJ1-2 NA TRBV6-5 CASSYKGGYGYTF TGTGCCAGCAGTTACAAGGGAGGCTATGGCTACACCTTC
NA TRBJ1-2 once TRBV14 CASSQDFSYGYTF TGTGCCAGCAGCCAAGACTTCAGCTATGGCTACACCTTC
NA TRBJ1-2 NA TRBV6-5 CASSYSLGQLHGYTF TGTGCCAGCAGTTACTCTCTCGGACAGCTCCATGGCTACACCTTC
TRBD1 TRBJ1-4 NA TRBV4-1 CASSQAATGNEKLFF TGCGCCAGCAGCCAAGCCGCGACAGGGAATGAAAAACTGTTTTTT
TRBD2 TRBJ2-3 NA TRBV7-9 CASSHWDYTDTQYF TGTGCCAGCAGCCATTGGGACTACACAGATACGCAGTATTTT
TRBD2 TRBJ2-1 once TRBV5-4 CASSRTSGSTYNEQFF TGTGCCAGCAGCAGGACTAGCGGGAGTACCTACAATGAGCAGTTCTTC
NA TRBJ1-5 NA TRBV15 CATSSDQGGTQPQHF TGTGCCACCAGCAGTGACCAGGGTGGTACTCAGCCCCAGCATTTT
TRBD2 TRBJ2-7 NA TRBV28 CASLAGGPSNHEQYF TGTGCCAGTCTAGCGGGAGGGCCGAGTAACCACGAGCAGTACTTC
NA TRBJ1-2 NA TRBV19 CASTNERRSGESYGYTF TGTGCCAGTACCAACGAACGGCGGTCAGGGGAGTCCTATGGCTACACCTTC
TRBD1 TRBJ1-2 few TRBV20-1 CSASFAGQGFYGYTF TGCAGTGCTAGTTTCGCGGGACAGGGGTTCTATGGCTACACCTTC
TRBD1 TRBJ1-2 NA TRBV7-8 CASSLIGQGGGGYTF TGTGCCAGCAGCCTCATAGGACAGGGGGGAGGGGGCTACACCTTC
NA TRBJ1-2 NA TRBV11-1 CASSSQGRHGYTF TGTGCCAGCAGCTCACAGGGTCGGCATGGCTACACCTTC
TRBD2 TRBJ2-1 NA TRBV5-4 CASSLLRGGVNEQFF TGTGCCAGCAGCTTGTTGCGCGGGGGGGTAAATGAGCAGTTCTTC